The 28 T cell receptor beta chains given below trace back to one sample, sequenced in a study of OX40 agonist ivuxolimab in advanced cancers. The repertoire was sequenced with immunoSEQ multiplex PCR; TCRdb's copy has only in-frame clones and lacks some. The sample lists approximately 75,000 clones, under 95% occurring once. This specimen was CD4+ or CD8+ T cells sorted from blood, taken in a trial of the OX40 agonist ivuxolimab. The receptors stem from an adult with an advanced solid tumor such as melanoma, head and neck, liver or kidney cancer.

The DNA for the CDR3 is TGTGCCACCAGCAGAGGAGGGGGTGAATCACCCCTCCACTTT. It specifies CATSRGGGESPLHF. The V call is TRBV15, the J call TRBJ1-6, with a tentative D call TRBD1 (6 bases). Looked up from germline, CDR1 is LNHNV and CDR2 is YYDKDF (reference sequence). Trimming removed 1 base at V and 10 bases at J, with 11 bases between. The CDR3 runs to 14 residues.

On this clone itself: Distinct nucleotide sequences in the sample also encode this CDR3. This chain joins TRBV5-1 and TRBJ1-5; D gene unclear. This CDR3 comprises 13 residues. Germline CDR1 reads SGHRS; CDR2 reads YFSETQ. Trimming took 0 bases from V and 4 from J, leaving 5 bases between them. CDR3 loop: CASSLVGNQPQHF. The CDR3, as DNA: TGCGCCAGCAGCTTGGTAGGGAATCAGCCCCAGCATTTT.

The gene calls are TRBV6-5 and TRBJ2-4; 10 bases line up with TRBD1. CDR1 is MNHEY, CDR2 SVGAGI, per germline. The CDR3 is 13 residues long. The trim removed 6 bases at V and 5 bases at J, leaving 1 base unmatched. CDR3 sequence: CASRGTGENIQYF. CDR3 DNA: TGTGCCAGCAGGGGGACAGGGGAAAACATTCAGTACTTC.

CDR3 DNA sequence: TGTGCCAGCAGACTCAACCCCTTAGGGTACGAGCAGTACTTC. Its translation: CASRLNPLGYEQYF. This chain joins TRBV6-6 and TRBJ2-7; D gene unclear. V lost 6 bases and J lost 4, with 16 bases in between. The CDR3 consists of 14 residues. Germline CDR1 and CDR2: MNHNY and SVGAGI (reference sequence).

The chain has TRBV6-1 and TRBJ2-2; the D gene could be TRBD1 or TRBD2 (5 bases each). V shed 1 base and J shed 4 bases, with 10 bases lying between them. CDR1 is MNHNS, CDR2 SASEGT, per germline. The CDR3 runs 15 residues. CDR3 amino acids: CASSEGGWRTGELFF. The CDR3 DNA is TGTGCCAGCAGTGAAGGGGGGTGGCGCACCGGGGAGCTGTTTTTT.

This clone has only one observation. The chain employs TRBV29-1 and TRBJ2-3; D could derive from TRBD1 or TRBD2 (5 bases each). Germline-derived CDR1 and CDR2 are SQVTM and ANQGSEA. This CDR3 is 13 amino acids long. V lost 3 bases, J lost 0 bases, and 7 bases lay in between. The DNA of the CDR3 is TGCAGCGTTGAGAGGGGTAGCACAGATACGCAGTATTTT. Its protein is CSVERGSTDTQYF.

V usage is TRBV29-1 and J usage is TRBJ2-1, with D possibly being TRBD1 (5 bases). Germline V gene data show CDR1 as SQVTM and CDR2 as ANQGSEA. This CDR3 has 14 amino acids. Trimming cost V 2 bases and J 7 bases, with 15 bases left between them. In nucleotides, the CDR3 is TGCAGCGTTGAACTGGTAGGGGCGAGGAATGAGCAGTTCTTC. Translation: CSVELVGARNEQFF.

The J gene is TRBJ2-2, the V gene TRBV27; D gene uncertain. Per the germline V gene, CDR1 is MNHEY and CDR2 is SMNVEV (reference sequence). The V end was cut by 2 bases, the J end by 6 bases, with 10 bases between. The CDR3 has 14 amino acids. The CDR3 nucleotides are TGTGCCAGCAGTTTAGGCCTGCACTCCGGGGAGCTGTTTTTT. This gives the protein CASSLGLHSGELFF.

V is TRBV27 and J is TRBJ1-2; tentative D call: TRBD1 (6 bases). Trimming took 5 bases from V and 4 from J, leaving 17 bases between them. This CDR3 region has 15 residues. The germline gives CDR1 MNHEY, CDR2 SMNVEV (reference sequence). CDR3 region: CASSPQTGVGYGYTF. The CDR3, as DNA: TGTGCCAGCAGTCCCCAGACAGGAGTGGGCTATGGCTACACCTTC.

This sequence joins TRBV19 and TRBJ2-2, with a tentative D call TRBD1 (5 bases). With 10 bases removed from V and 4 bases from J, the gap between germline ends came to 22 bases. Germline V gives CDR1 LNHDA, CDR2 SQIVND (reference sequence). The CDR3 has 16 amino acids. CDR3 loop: CATRPGRQLSTGELFF. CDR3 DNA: TGTGCCACCCGACCGGGCCGACAGCTTAGCACCGGGGAGCTGTTTTTT. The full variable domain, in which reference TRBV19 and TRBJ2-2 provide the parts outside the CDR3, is DGGITQSPKYLFRKEGQNVTLSCEQNLNHDAMYWYRQDPGQGLRLIYYSQIVNDFQKGDIAEGYSVSREKKESFPLTVTSAQKNPTAFYLCATRPGRQLSTGELFFGEGSRLTVL.

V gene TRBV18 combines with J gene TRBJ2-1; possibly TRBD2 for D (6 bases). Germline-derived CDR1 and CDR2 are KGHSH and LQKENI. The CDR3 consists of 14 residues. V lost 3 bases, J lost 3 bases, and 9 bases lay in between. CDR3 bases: TGTGCCAGCTCACCCGGGACTTTCTACAATGAGCAGTTCTTC. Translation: CASSPGTFYNEQFF.

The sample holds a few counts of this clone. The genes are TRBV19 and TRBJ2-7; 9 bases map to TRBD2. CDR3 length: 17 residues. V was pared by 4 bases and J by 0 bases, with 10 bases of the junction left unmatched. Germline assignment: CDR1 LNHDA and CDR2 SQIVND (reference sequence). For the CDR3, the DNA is TGTGCCAGTAGTAGTCCATTGACTAGCGGCAGCTCCTACGAGCAGTACTTC. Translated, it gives CASSSPLTSGSSYEQYF.

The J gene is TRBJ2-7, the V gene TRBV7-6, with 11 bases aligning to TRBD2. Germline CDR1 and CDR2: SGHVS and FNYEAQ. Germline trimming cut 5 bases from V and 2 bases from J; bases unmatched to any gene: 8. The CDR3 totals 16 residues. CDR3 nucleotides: TGTGCCAGCAGCCAGACTAGCGGGGAAGGGGCCTACGAGCAGTACTTC. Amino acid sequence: CASSQTSGEGAYEQYF.

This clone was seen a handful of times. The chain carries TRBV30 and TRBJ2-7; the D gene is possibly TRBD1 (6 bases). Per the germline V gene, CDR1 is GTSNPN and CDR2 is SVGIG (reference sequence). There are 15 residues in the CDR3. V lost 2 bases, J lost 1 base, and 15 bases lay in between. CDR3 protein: CAWSTYNRVSYEQYF. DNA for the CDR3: TGTGCCTGGAGTACCTACAACAGGGTTTCCTACGAGCAGTACTTC.

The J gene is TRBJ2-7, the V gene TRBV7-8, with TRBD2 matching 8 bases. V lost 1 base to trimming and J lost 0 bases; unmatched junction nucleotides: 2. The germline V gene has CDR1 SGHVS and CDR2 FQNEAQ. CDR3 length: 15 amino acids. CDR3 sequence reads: CASSLERGGSYEQYF. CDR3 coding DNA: TGTGCCAGCAGCTTAGAACGGGGGGGCTCCTACGAGCAGTACTTC.

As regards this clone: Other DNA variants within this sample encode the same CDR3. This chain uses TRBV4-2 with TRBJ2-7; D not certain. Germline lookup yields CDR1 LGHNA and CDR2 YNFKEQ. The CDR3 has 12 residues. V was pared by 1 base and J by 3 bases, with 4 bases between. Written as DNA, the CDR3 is TGTGCCAGCAGCCAAGTTAGCTACGAGCAGTACTTC. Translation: CASSQVSYEQYF.

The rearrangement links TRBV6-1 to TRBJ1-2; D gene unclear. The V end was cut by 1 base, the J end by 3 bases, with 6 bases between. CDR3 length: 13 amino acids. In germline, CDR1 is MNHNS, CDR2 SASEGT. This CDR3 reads CASSEDAYYGYTF. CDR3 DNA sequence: TGTGCCAGCAGTGAAGATGCATACTATGGCTACACCTTC.

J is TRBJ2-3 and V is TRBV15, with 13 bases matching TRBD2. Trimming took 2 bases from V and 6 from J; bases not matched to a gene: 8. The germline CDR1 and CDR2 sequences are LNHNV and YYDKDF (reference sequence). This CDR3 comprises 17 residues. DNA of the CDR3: TGTGCCACCAGCAGACGTGGGACTAGCGGGAATACGGATACGCAGTATTTT. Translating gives CATSRRGTSGNTDTQYF. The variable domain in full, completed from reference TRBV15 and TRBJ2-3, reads DAMVIQNPRYQVTQFGKPVTLSCSQTLNHNVMYWYQQKSSQAPKLLFHYYDKDFNNEADTPDNFQSRRPNTSFCFLDIRSPGLGDTAMYLCATSRRGTSGNTDTQYFGPGTRLTVL.

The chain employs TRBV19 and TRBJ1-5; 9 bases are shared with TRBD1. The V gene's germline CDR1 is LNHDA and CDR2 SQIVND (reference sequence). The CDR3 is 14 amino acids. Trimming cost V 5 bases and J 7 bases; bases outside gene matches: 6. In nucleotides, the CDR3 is TGTGCCAGTAGTTCCACAGGGGGCGGGCAGCCCCAGCATTTT. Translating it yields CASSSTGGGQPQHF.

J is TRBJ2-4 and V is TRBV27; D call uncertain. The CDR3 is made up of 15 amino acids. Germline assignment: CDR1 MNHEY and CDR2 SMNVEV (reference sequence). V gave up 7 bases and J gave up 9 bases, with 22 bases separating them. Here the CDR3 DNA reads TGTGCCAGCACTCCTTATGGGGTTGGCAGCAGCATTCAGTACTTC. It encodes CASTPYGVGSSIQYF.

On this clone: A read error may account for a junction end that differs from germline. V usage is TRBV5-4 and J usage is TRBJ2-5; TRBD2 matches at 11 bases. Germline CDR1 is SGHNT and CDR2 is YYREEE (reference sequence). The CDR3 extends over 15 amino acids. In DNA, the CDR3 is TGTGCCAGCAGTTTGGGCCTAGCGGGAGGAGAGACCCAGTACTTC. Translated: CASSLGLAGGETQYF.

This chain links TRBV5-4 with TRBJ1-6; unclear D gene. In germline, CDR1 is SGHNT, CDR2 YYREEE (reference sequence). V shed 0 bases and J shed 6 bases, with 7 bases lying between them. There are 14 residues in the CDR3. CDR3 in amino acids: CASSLGQTNSPLHF. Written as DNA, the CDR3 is TGTGCCAGCAGCTTGGGACAAACTAATTCACCCCTCCACTTT.

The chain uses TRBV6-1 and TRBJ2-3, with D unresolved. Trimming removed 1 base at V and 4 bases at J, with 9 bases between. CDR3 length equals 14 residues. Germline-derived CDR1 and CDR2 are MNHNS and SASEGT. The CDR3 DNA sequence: TGTGCCAGCAGTGAAGTACCCGCGGCAGATACGCAGTATTTT. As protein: CASSEVPAADTQYF.

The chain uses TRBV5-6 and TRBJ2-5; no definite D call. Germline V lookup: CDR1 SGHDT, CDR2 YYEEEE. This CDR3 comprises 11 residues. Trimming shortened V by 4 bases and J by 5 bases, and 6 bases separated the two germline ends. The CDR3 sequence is CASSLWETQYF. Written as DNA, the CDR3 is TGTGCCAGCAGCCTATGGGAGACCCAGTACTTC.

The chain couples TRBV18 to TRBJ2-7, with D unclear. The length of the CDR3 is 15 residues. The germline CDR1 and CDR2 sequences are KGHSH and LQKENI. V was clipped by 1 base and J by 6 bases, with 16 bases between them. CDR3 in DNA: TGTGCCAGCTCACCACAACAGCCCTCGGGCTCCGAGCAGTACTTC. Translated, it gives CASSPQQPSGSEQYF. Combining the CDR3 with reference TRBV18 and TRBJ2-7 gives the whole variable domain NAGVMQNPRHLVRRRGQEARLRCSPMKGHSHVYWYRQLPEEGLKFMVYLQKENIIDESGMPKERFSAEFPKEGPSILRIQQVVRGDSAAYFCASSPQQPSGSEQYFGPGTRLTVT.

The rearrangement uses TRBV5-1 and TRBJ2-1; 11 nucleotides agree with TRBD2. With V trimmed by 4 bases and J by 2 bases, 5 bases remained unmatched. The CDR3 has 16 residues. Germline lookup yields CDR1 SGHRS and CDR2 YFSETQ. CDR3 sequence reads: CASSRETSGTYNEQFF. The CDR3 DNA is TGCGCCAGCAGCCGAGAGACTAGCGGGACCTACAATGAGCAGTTCTTC.

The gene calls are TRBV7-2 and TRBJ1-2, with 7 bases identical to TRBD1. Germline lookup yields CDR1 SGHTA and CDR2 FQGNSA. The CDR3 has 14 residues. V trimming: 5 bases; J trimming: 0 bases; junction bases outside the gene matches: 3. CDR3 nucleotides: TGTGCCAGCAGCCACGGGACAGCTAACTATGGCTACACCTTC. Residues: CASSHGTANYGYTF.

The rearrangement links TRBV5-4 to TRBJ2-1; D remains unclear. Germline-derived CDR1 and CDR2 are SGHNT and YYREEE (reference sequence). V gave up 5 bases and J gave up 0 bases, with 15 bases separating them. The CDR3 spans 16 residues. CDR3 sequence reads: CASSSSAISSYNEQFF. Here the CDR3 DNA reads TGTGCCAGCAGTTCAAGCGCAATTAGCTCCTACAATGAGCAGTTCTTC.